The 14 T cell receptor beta chains presented below share a single source sample, sequenced in a study of T cell responses to AZD1222 COVID-19 vaccine. Using immunoSEQ multiplex PCR, the repertoire was profiled, and TCRdb retains in-frame clones only, with some absent. The sample lists about 210,000 clones, roughly 94% occurring once. Sequenced here: peripheral blood, sampled 28 days after the second dose of the MenACWY control vaccine. The receptors originated from an adult who received the MenACWY meningococcal vaccine as a control.

This chain uses TRBV6-2 or TRBV6-3 with TRBJ2-2; 8 nucleotides line up with TRBD2. V lost 2 bases, J lost 0 bases, and 8 bases stayed unmatched. The CDR3 extends over 18 amino acids. The V gene's germline CDR1 is MNHEY and CDR2 SVGEGT. CDR3 sequence: CASSYGGAGASNTGELFF. For the CDR3, the DNA is TGTGCCAGCAGTTACGGGGGAGCGGGGGCCTCGAACACCGGGGAGCTGTTTTTT.

The V gene is TRBV5-1, the J gene TRBJ2-7; D not certain. There are 11 residues in the CDR3. Germline CDR1 SGHRS, CDR2 YFSETQ. Between the trimmed V and J ends, which lost 3 bases and 3 bases, there was a span of 4 bases. The CDR3 here is CASSYSYEQYF. CDR3 DNA sequence: TGCGCCAGCAGCTATAGCTACGAGCAGTACTTC. The whole variable domain, filled in from reference TRBV5-1 and TRBJ2-7, reads KAGVTQTPRYLIKTRGQQVTLSCSPISGHRSVSWYQQTPGQGLQFLFEYFSETQRNKGNFPGRFSGRQFSNSRSEMNVSTLELGDSALYLCASSYSYEQYFGPGTRLTVT.

The gene calls are TRBV27 and TRBJ1-2; 7 bases match TRBD1. The V gene end was trimmed by 3 bases and the J gene end by 4 bases; junction bases not matched to a gene: 5. The CDR3 is made up of 14 amino acids. CDR1 is MNHEY and CDR2 is SMNVEV in the germline V gene (reference sequence). This CDR3 reads CASSLAGDSYGYTF. CDR3 DNA: TGTGCCAGCAGTTTGGCGGGGGACAGCTATGGCTACACCTTC.

The chain employs TRBV7-9 and TRBJ1-1; D unresolved. Germline values: CDR1 SEHNR, CDR2 FQNEAQ (reference sequence). Trimming removed 7 bases at V and 5 bases at J, with 11 bases between. CDR3 size: 12 residues. For the CDR3, the DNA is TGTGCCAGCAAAGGTCAAGATACTGAAGCTTTCTTT. It specifies CASKGQDTEAFF.

The chain employs TRBV5-4 and TRBJ2-1; 7 bases align to TRBD1. Germline assignment: CDR1 SGHNT and CDR2 YYREEE (reference sequence). Trimming cost V 5 bases and J 7 bases; bases outside gene matches: 9. The CDR3 is 14 residues long. CDR3 bases: TGTGCCAGCAGAAAGGAGATACAGGGGAATGAGCAGTTCTTC. It encodes CASRKEIQGNEQFF.

The chain combines TRBV5-1 with TRBJ2-7; 7 bases match TRBD1. The germline CDR1 and CDR2 sequences are SGHRS and YFSETQ. The CDR3 runs 14 residues. Trimming removed 2 bases from V and 5 bases from J; junction bases left unmatched: 7. CDR3 sequence (DNA): TGCGCCAGCAGCTTCGAGGGGGCGGTCAACGAGCAGTACTTC. This translates into CASSFEGAVNEQYF.

This chain uses TRBV5-4 with TRBJ2-5; 10 bases line up with TRBD2. CDR1 SGHNT and CDR2 YYREEE come from the germline V gene (reference sequence). This CDR3 is 17 amino acids long. The V and J ends lost 4 bases and 5 bases, in that order; junction bases with no gene match: 14. The CDR3 nucleotides read TGTGCCAGCAGCAAACCAACCGGGACTAGCGAGGGGGAGACCCAGTACTTC. Residues: CASSKPTGTSEGETQYF. Based on the CDR3 plus reference TRBV5-4 and TRBJ2-5, the full variable domain is ETGVTQSPTHLIKTRGQQVTLRCSSQSGHNTVSWYQQALGQGPQFIFQYYREEENGRGNFPPRFSGLQFPNYSSELNVNALELDDSALYLCASSKPTGTSEGETQYFGPGTRLLVL.

The J gene is TRBJ2-7, the V gene TRBV28; maybe TRBD1 (5 bases). The germline CDR1 and CDR2 sequences are MDHEN and SYDVKM. The CDR3 is 15 amino acids. V dropped 2 bases and J dropped 7 bases, with 18 bases sitting between them. CDR3 sequence reads: CASSLGNQEAGEQYF. As DNA, the CDR3 is TGTGCCAGCAGTTTAGGGAACCAAGAAGCAGGGGAGCAGTACTTC.

The chain uses TRBV11-1 and TRBJ1-2; possible D gene TRBD1, 6 bases. Germline V gene data show CDR1 as SGHAT and CDR2 as FQDESV (reference sequence). V was pared by 5 bases and J by 6 bases, with 16 bases between. The CDR3 consists of 14 residues. Written as DNA, the CDR3 is TGTGCCAGCAGCCTAAATTACAGGGAACATGGCTACACCTTC. As protein: CASSLNYREHGYTF.

V usage is TRBV28 and J usage is TRBJ2-2, with 8 positions matching TRBD1. The germline gives CDR1 MDHEN, CDR2 SYDVKM. CDR3 length equals 15 residues. The V and J ends lost 6 bases and 1 base, in that order; junction bases with no gene match: 4. CDR3 bases: TGTGCCAGCAGCTCAGGGGGCGAGAACACCGGGGAGCTGTTTTTT. The encoded protein is CASSSGGENTGELFF.

This sequence joins TRBV6-5 and TRBJ2-7, with D possibly TRBD1 on 6 matching bases. V was clipped by 5 bases and J by 5 bases, with 19 bases between them. The CDR3 is 15 amino acids. CDR1 and CDR2 (germline): MNHEY, SVGAGI. CDR3 DNA: TGTGCCAGCAGTAACGGGCCAGGGGACGGGAACGAGCAGTACTTC. This encodes CASSNGPGDGNEQYF.

The chain couples TRBV28 to TRBJ1-5, with D perhaps TRBD1 (6 bases). V was pared by 6 bases and J by 0 bases, with 18 bases between. This CDR3 region has 17 residues. Germline CDR1 is MDHEN and CDR2 is SYDVKM. The CDR3: CASSPSRGVISNQPQHF. Here the CDR3 DNA reads TGTGCCAGCAGCCCCAGTAGGGGGGTCATTAGCAATCAGCCCCAGCATTTT.

This clone has only one observation. The genes are TRBV19 and TRBJ2-2; no definite D call. This CDR3 contains 14 residues. CDR1 is LNHDA, CDR2 SQIVND, per germline (reference sequence). The ends were cut back, 3 bases at V and 2 bases at J, with 7 bases in the middle. The CDR3 region has the DNA TGTGCCAGTAGTATGTCTCTCAACACCGGGGAGCTGTTTTTT. Encoded protein: CASSMSLNTGELFF.

V is TRBV5-8 and J is TRBJ2-1; a weak D match, TRBD1 (5 bases). V was shortened by 2 bases and J by 2 bases, with 14 bases between the two germline ends. This CDR3 comprises 16 residues. Per the germline V gene, CDR1 is SGHTS and CDR2 is YDEGEE. The DNA for the CDR3 is TGTGCCAGCAGCTTCGCAGGGAAGGCCCCCTACAATGAGCAGTTCTTC. This sequence encodes CASSFAGKAPYNEQFF.